This T cell receptor (beta chain) was sequenced in a study of T cells in Graves' hyperthyroidism and ophthalmopathy. Overall study findings and caveats: Within blood appeared most thyroid clonotypes that had expanded above 0.001.

With regard to this clonotype: Its antigen is undetermined.

Trimming removed 6 bases at V and 4 bases at J, with 10 bases between. This CDR3 contains 13 residues. RNA transcripts were the template for amplifying TCR beta CDR3 regions. HTBI primers drove first-round RT-PCR of the TCR CDR3. TCRdb analysed the multiplex PCR reads with MiXCR anew, one entry per CDR3 protein. The table lists about half a million distinct CDR3 sequences, about 16% of them singletons, with approximately 30% in the top ten. Ophthalmopathy patients had Clinical Activity Score at least 3, NOSPECS grade at least 4, duration under 3 months. It was uncontrolled infection, other autoimmune disease, pregnancy or lactation that excluded patients. The diagnoses drew upon clinical symptoms, serum thyroxine and TRAb, thyroid ultrasound and orbital computed tomography.

The sequenced sample was blood. This TCR was sampled from a woman aged 30 to 39 with Graves' ophthalmopathy. V usage is TRBV12-3 or TRBV12-4 and J usage is TRBJ1-3; maybe TRBD1 (5 bases). The CDR3 spells CASRVGEGNTIYF. Written as DNA, the CDR3 is TGTGCCAGCAGGGTGGGGGAGGGAAACACCATATATTTT.